Sequencing of this T cell receptor beta chain was carried out in a study of cytomegalovirus exposure and HLA in healthy donors. Background on the study: Membership in the Caucasian-associated ancestry cluster was found for around 81% of approximately 430 genotyped donors. Study-wide results and limits: The authors later linked a missense DCLRE1C variant to TCR beta V- and J-gene trimming.

This clone was recorded only once. The antigen remains unidentified. Trimming took 7 bases from V and 7 from J; bases not matched to a gene: 8. CDR1 is LNHDA, CDR2 SQIVND, per germline (reference sequence). The CDR3 totals 14 residues. Use of 60 Vbeta and 13 Jbeta primers characterized the PCR. Data came from immunoSEQ multiplex PCR; TCRdb stores just in-frame clones and leaves some out. Here the sample spans 150,000 or so clones, over 70% being singletons. The TCR originated in a man aged 25-45 years in good health and CMV-seronegative. This rearrangement joins TRBV19 to TRBJ1-5; 9 bases are a match to TRBD1. The sequencing sample was made of PBMCs. The CDR3 is CASNLGQGQQPQHF. CDR3 bases: TGTGCCAGTAATCTGGGACAGGGCCAACAGCCCCAGCATTTT.